A single sample is the source of the 19 T cell receptor beta chains below, sequenced in a study of T cell changes during pregnancy in multiple sclerosis. Clones were sequenced by immunoSEQ multiplex PCR, and TCRdb holds only the in-frame ones, with some missing. The table includes about 98,000 clones, 90% to 95% detected once. The specimen comprised peripheral blood, sampled after pregnancy. Receptors were obtained from a female donor in good health, enrolled as a control in a pregnancy study.

This clone was counted a single time. The chain couples TRBV2 to TRBJ1-5, with D possibly being TRBD1 (5 bases). Germline V lookup: CDR1 SNHLY, CDR2 FYNNEI. Deletions cut 2 bases from V and 6 bases from J, with 5 bases between. The CDR3 sequence is 12 residues long. The DNA of the CDR3 is TGTGCCAGCAGTGAACAGGGTCAGCCCCAGCATTTT. This encodes CASSEQGQPQHF.

This sequence joins TRBV5-1 and TRBJ2-5; D is ambiguous. Per the germline V gene, CDR1 is SGHRS and CDR2 is YFSETQ. V lost 3 bases and J lost 1, with 10 bases in between. This CDR3 spans 14 amino acids. The DNA for the CDR3 is TGCGCCAGCAGCTACTACGGCGGCCAAGAGACCCAGTACTTC. Its protein is CASSYYGGQETQYF.

The table lists this clone with a count of one. The V gene is TRBV4-1, the J gene TRBJ1-2; 8 bases are shared with TRBD1. The length of the CDR3 is 15 residues. The germline CDR1 and CDR2 sequences are MGHRA and YSYEKL. The trim removed 0 bases at V and 5 bases at J, leaving 5 bases unmatched. The CDR3 spells CASSQDRGLGYGYTF. The CDR3 DNA reads as TGCGCCAGCAGCCAAGACAGGGGGCTGGGGTATGGCTACACCTTC.

The J gene is TRBJ1-1, the V gene TRBV10-3; the D gene is possibly TRBD1 (5 bases). The CDR3 extends over 13 amino acids. V was clipped by 6 bases and J by 1 base, with 9 bases between them. Germline CDR1 reads ENHRY; CDR2 reads SYGVKD. The CDR3 DNA follows: TGTGCCATCAGGGCGACAGAGAACACTGAAGCTTTCTTT. It codes for CAIRATENTEAFF.

The chain combines TRBV19 with TRBJ2-5; possible D gene TRBD2, 5 bases. This CDR3 is 16 amino acids long. Trimming removed 2 bases from V and 2 bases from J, with 15 bases in between. Germline V gene sequence: CDR1 LNHDA, CDR2 SQIVND (reference sequence). The CDR3 nucleotides are TGTGCCAGTAGTATATTAGCCGGGGAAGGTCAAGAGACCCAGTACTTC. It is translated as CASSILAGEGQETQYF. Filled out from reference TRBV19 and TRBJ2-5, the complete variable domain reads DGGITQSPKYLFRKEGQNVTLSCEQNLNHDAMYWYRQDPGQGLRLIYYSQIVNDFQKGDIAEGYSVSREKKESFPLTVTSAQKNPTAFYLCASSILAGEGQETQYFGPGTRLLVL.

This sequence joins TRBV5-1 and TRBJ1-5; 9 bases are a match to TRBD1. CDR1 and CDR2 (germline): SGHRS, YFSETQ. J lost 0 bases, V lost 2 bases, and 9 bases had no gene match. This CDR3 comprises 18 residues. The CDR3 DNA follows: TGCGCCAGCAGCTTACAACCGGGACAGGGATCTAGCAATCAGCCCCAGCATTTT. Translation: CASSLQPGQGSSNQPQHF. Drawing the rest from reference TRBV5-1 and TRBJ1-5, the complete variable domain is KAGVTQTPRYLIKTRGQQVTLSCSPISGHRSVSWYQQTPGQGLQFLFEYFSETQRNKGNFPGRFSGRQFSNSRSEMNVSTLELGDSALYLCASSLQPGQGSSNQPQHFGDGTRLSIL.

V and J are TRBV10-2 and TRBJ1-2, with D uncertain. The CDR3 has 14 residues. The V gene's germline CDR1 is WSHSY and CDR2 SAAADI. V lost 7 bases, J lost 7 bases, and 19 bases lay in between. The CDR3 is CASMEMTAGGGYTF. Written as DNA, the CDR3 is TGCGCCAGCATGGAGATGACGGCGGGAGGTGGCTACACCTTC.

The DNA for the CDR3 is TGTGCCAGCAGTCAAGTACCGGGACAATTTTCTGGCTACACCTTC. Protein product: CASSQVPGQFSGYTF. The V gene is TRBV5-6, the J gene TRBJ1-2; TRBD1 is a possible D gene (6 bases). Germline V CDR1 and CDR2: SGHDT, YYEEEE. Trimming shortened V by 5 bases and J by 7 bases, and 21 bases separated the two germline ends. CDR3 length equals 15 residues.

The chain has TRBV7-9 and TRBJ2-7; 10 bases are shared with TRBD2. Germline V gene lookup returns CDR1 SEHNR and CDR2 FQNEAQ (reference sequence). V lost 2 bases and J lost 4; bases outside the gene matches: 2. This CDR3 is 14 amino acids long. CDR3 loop: CASSLSSGRYEQYF. CDR3 bases: TGTGCCAGCAGCTTAAGTAGCGGGAGGTACGAGCAGTACTTC. The complete variable domain, with remaining parts taken from reference TRBV7-9 and TRBJ2-7, reads DTGVSQNPRHKITKRGQNVTFRCDPISEHNRLYWYRQTLGQGPEFLTYFQNEAQLEKSRLLSDRFSAERPKGSFSTLEIQRTEQGDSAMYLCASSLSSGRYEQYFGPGTRLTVT.

The J gene is TRBJ1-5, the V gene TRBV6-1; TRBD1 matches 7 bases. The trim removed 6 bases at V and 4 bases at J, leaving 9 bases unmatched. From germline, CDR1 is MNHNS and CDR2 SASEGT. The CDR3 loop spans 15 amino acids. The chain's CDR3 is CASSSNRGQNQPQHF. The CDR3 bases are TGTGCCAGCAGCTCAAACAGGGGACAAAATCAGCCCCAGCATTTT.

V and J are TRBV25-1 and TRBJ2-7; D ambiguous. Germline V lookup: CDR1 MGHDK, CDR2 SYGVNS. The V end was cut by 6 bases, the J end by 3 bases, with 12 bases between. The CDR3 covers 13 residues. CDR3 DNA sequence: TGTGCCAGCAGCTCCAGGAACCGCTACGAGCAGTACTTC. Translating gives CASSSRNRYEQYF.

The V and J genes are TRBV7-2 and TRBJ1-2, with D perhaps matching TRBD1 (5 bases). Germline CDR1 reads SGHTA; CDR2 reads FQGNSA. V dropped 3 bases and J dropped 4 bases, with 21 bases sitting between them. The CDR3 runs 17 residues. The CDR3 sequence is CASSFRGGVLLGYGYTF. The CDR3, as DNA: TGTGCCAGCAGCTTTCGGGGGGGGGTTCTACTCGGCTATGGCTACACCTTC.

The chain carries TRBV19 and TRBJ2-7; 9 bases are a match to TRBD1. V dropped 6 bases and J dropped 6; count of bases not matched to a gene: 9. CDR3 length equals 14 residues. The germline V gene has CDR1 LNHDA and CDR2 SQIVND (reference sequence). The CDR3 DNA follows: TGTGCCAGTAGCCACAGGGGGCCCGATTCCGAGCAGTACTTC. It translates to CASSHRGPDSEQYF.

The rearrangement joins TRBV27 to TRBJ1-1; possible D gene TRBD1, 5 bases. V lost 5 bases and J 3 bases, leaving 22 bases between the germline ends. Germline loops: CDR1 MNHEY, CDR2 SMNVEV (reference sequence). There are 17 residues in the CDR3. The CDR3 loop reads CASSTNAGIRGDTEAFF. The CDR3 coding sequence is TGTGCCAGCAGTACGAATGCAGGGATTCGGGGGGACACTGAAGCTTTCTTT.

This sequence joins TRBV10-1 and TRBJ2-1; D ambiguous. The germline CDR1 and CDR2 sequences are WNHNN and SYGVQD (reference sequence). V lost 3 bases and J lost 10, with 16 bases in between. This CDR3 has 14 residues. The CDR3 reads CASSDARLEFEQFF. The CDR3, as DNA: TGCGCCAGCAGTGATGCCAGGTTGGAATTCGAGCAGTTCTTC.

The chain carries TRBV6-1 and TRBJ2-7, with TRBD1 identical over 7 bases. J was trimmed by 2 bases and V by 2 bases; bases with no gene match: 3. CDR3 length equals 14 residues. Germline lookup yields CDR1 MNHNS and CDR2 SASEGT. The CDR3 DNA sequence: TGTGCCAGCAGTGAAAGGGGGCAGCCCTACGAGCAGTACTTC. Protein: CASSERGQPYEQYF.

This chain uses TRBV18 with TRBJ1-2, with TRBD1 identical over 7 bases. The ends lost 6 bases at V and 4 bases at J; junction bases unmatched: 11. Per germline, CDR1 KGHSH and CDR2 LQKENI. This CDR3 is 15 amino acids long. The CDR3 is CASSQQSRDSYGYTF. DNA of the CDR3: TGTGCCAGCTCTCAACAGAGCCGGGACAGCTATGGCTACACCTTC.

The genes are TRBV6-5 and TRBJ1-1, with D unresolved. With 6 bases removed from V and 1 base from J, the gap between germline ends came to 15 bases. Germline V lookup: CDR1 MNHEY, CDR2 SVGAGI. The CDR3 length is 15 residues. The CDR3 reads CASRPTGIKNTEAFF. CDR3 nucleotides: TGTGCCAGCAGACCCACCGGGATCAAGAACACTGAAGCTTTCTTT.

This clone was picked up one time. The J gene is TRBJ2-1, the V gene TRBV6-1, with 7 bases fitting TRBD1. CDR3 length: 15 residues. CDR1 and CDR2 from the germline V gene are MNHNS and SASEGT. Losses at the gene ends were 6 bases for V and 8 bases for J; bases not matched to a gene: 13. CDR3 sequence: CASRPQGVGRDEQFF. The CDR3 coding sequence is TGTGCCAGCAGGCCGCAGGGGGTCGGTCGGGATGAGCAGTTCTTC.